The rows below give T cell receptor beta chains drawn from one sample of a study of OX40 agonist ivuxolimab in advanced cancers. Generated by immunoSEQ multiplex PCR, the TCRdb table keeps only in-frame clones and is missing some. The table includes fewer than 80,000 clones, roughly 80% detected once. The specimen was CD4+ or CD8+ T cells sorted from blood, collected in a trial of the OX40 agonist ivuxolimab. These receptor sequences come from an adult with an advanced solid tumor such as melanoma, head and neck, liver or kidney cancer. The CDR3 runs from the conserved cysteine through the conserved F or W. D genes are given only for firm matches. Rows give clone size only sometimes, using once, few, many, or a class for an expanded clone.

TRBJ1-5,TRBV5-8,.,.,CASTLVPRAPSNQPQHF,TGTGCCAGCACCCTGGTGCCCAGGGCGCCGAGCAATCAGCCCCAGCATTTT
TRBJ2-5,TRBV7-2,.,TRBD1,CASSQGQLEGEYF,TGTGCCAGCAGCCAGGGACAGCTGGAAGGGGAGTACTTC
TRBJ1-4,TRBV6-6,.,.,CASTVLGAGEKLFF,TGTGCCAGCACCGTCCTAGGGGCGGGTGAAAAACTGTTTTTT
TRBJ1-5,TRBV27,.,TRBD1,CASSFSLGQGENQPQHF,TGTGCCAGCAGTTTCTCCCTCGGACAGGGGGAAAATCAGCCCCAGCATTTT
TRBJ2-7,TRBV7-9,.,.,CASSTIRDSSYEQYF,TGTGCCAGCAGCACAATCCGGGACTCCTCCTACGAGCAGTACTTC
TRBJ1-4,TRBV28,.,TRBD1,CASSADRGRDEKLFF,TGTGCCAGCAGCGCCGACAGGGGGCGAGATGAAAAACTGTTTTTT
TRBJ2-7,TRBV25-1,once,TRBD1,CASSGPYGTGDEQYF,TGTGCCAGCAGTGGCCCCTATGGGACAGGGGACGAGCAGTACTTC
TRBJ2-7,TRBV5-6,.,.,CASSRYLGGEQYF,TGTGCCAGCAGCCGTTACTTGGGGGGCGAGCAGTACTTC
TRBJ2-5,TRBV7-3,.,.,CASSNAGVKTQYF,TGTGCCAGCAGCAACGCAGGGGTGAAGACCCAGTACTTC
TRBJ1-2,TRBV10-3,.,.,CAISESNYGYTF,TGTGCCATCAGTGAGTCCAACTATGGCTACACCTTC
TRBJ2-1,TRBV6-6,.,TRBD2,CASSYTAGDYNEQFF,TGTGCCAGCAGTTACACGGCGGGAGACTACAATGAGCAGTTCTTC
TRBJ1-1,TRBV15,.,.,CATSSRSFRGAFF,TGTGCCACCAGCAGTCGTTCCTTTCGGGGAGCTTTCTTT
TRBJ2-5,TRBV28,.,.,CASSLIQGGQETQYF,TGTGCCAGCAGTTTAATACAGGGGGGGCAAGAGACCCAGTACTTC
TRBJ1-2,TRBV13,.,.,CASINPPTYGYTF,TGTGCCAGCATCAACCCCCCTACCTATGGCTACACCTTC
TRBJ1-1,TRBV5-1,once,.,CASSLGVEAFF,TGCGCCAGCAGCTTGGGGGTAGAAGCTTTCTTT
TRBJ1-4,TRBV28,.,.,CASSSPGVGYEKLFF,TGTGCCAGCAGTTCCCCCGGGGTGGGATATGAAAAACTGTTTTTT
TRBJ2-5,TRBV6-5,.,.,CASSYLRTGETQYF,TGTGCCAGCAGTTACCTCCGGACGGGAGAGACCCAGTACTTC
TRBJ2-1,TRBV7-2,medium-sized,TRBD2,CASSLDSGGSYNEQFF,TGTGCCAGCAGCTTAGATAGCGGGGGCTCCTACAATGAGCAGTTCTTC
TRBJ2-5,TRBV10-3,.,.,CATRQGAEAGGGETQYF,TGTGCCACAAGACAGGGGGCAGAAGCGGGAGGTGGAGAGACCCAGTACTTC
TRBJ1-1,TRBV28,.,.,CASSLIRQNMNTEAFF,TGTGCCAGCAGTTTAATCCGACAGAACATGAACACTGAAGCTTTCTTT
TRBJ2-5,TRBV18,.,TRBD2,CASSAVAGGVQETQYF,TGTGCCAGCTCAGCCGTAGCGGGAGGGGTCCAAGAGACCCAGTACTTC
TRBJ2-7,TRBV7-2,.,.,CASSLVVGRYEQYF,TGTGCCAGCAGCTTAGTCGTGGGTCGCTACGAGCAGTACTTC
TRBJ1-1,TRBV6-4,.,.,CARPEAFF,TGTGCCAGGCCCGAGGCTTTCTTT
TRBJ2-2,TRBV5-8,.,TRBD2,CASSWDYANTGELFF,TGTGCCAGCAGCTGGGACTACGCGAACACCGGGGAGCTGTTTTTT
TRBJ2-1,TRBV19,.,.,CASRSGSYNEQFF,TGTGCCAGTAGGAGTGGTTCCTACAATGAGCAGTTCTTC
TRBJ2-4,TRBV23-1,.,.,CASSQAAEALLAKNIQYF,TGCGCCAGCAGTCAGGCCGCGGAGGCGCTTTTAGCCAAAAACATTCAGTACTTC
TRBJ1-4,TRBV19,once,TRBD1,CASSIGTGVRQNEKLFF,TGTGCCAGTAGTATCGGGACAGGGGTTCGTCAAAATGAAAAACTGTTTTTT
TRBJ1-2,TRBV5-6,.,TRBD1,CASSWGTGAAGDYGYTF,TGTGCCAGCAGCTGGGGGACAGGCGCAGCAGGGGACTATGGCTACACCTTC
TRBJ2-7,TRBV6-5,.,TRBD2,CASRFLAGEGTEQYF,TGTGCCAGCAGGTTTCTAGCGGGAGAAGGGACCGAGCAGTACTTC
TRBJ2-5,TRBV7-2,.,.,CASSLDGRETQYF,TGTGCCAGCAGCTTAGACGGCCGGGAGACCCAGTACTTC
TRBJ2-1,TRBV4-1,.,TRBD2,CASSRLAGTYNEQFF,TGCGCCAGCAGCCGACTAGCGGGGACCTACAATGAGCAGTTCTTC
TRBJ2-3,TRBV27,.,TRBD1,CASSLGQGVDTQYF,TGTGCCAGCAGTCTAGGACAGGGCGTGGATACGCAGTATTTT